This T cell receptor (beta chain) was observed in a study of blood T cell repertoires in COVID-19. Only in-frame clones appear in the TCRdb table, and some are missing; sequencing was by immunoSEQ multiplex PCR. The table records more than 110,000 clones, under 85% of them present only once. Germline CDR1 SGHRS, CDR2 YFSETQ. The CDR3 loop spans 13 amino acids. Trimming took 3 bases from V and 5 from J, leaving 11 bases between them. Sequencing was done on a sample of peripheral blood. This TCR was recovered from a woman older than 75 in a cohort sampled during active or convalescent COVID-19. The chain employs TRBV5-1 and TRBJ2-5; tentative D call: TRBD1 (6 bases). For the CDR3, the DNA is TGCGCCAGCAGCTCAAATCAGGGGGAGACCCAGTACTTC. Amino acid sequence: CASSSNQGETQYF.